The present T cell receptor (beta chain) was sequenced within a study of OX40 agonist ivuxolimab in advanced cancers. General study results and limits: Certain nonresponders additionally had low normalized T-cell clonal expansion. Expanded clones were, on average, more numerous among CD8+ T cells than CD4+. The 0.1-3.0 mg/kg partial responders had among the lowest clonal expansion. By week 6 at 0.1 to 3.0 mg/kg, blood CD4+ and CD8+ T cells had expanded clonally.

Germline CDR1 is SGHTA and CDR2 is FQGNSA. V was shortened by 6 bases and J by 6 bases, with 12 bases between the two germline ends. This CDR3 has 12 residues. Profiled with immunoSEQ multiplex PCR; TCRdb holds only in-frame clones, not every one. The sample lists approximately 100,000 clones, approximately 86% occurring once. This clone was seen a few times. Its antigen is not known. The sample here was CD4+ or CD8+ T cells sorted from blood, taken in a trial of the OX40 agonist ivuxolimab. This TCR was recovered from an adult with an advanced solid tumor such as melanoma, head and neck, liver or kidney cancer. The rearrangement links TRBV7-2 to TRBJ2-7, with TRBD1 as a possible D gene (5 bases). The CDR3 sequence is CASSHRRFEQYF. DNA of the CDR3: TGTGCCAGCAGTCACAGGCGATTCGAGCAGTACTTC.